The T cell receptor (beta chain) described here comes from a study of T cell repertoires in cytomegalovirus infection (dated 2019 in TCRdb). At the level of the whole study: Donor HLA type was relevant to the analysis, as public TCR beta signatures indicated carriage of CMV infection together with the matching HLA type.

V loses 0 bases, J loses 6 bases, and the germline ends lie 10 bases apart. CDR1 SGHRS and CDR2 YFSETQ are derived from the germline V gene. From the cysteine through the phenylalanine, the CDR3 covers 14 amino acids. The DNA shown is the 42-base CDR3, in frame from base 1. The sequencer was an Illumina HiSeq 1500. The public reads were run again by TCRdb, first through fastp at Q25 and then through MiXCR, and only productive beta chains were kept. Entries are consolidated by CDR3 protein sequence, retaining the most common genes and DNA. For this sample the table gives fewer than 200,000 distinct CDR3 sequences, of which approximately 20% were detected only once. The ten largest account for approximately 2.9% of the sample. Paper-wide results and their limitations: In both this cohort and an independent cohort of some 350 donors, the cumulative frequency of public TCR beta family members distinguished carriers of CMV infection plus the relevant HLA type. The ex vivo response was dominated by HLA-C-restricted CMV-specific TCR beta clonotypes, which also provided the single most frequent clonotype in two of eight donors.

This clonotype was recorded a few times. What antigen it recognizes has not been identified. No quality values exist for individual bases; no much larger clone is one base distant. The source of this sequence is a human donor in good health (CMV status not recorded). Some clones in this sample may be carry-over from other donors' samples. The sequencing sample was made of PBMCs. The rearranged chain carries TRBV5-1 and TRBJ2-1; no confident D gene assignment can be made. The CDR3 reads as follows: CASSLASDVNEQFF. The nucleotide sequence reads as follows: TGCGCCAGCAGCTTGGCATCCGACGTCAATGAGCAGTTCTTC.